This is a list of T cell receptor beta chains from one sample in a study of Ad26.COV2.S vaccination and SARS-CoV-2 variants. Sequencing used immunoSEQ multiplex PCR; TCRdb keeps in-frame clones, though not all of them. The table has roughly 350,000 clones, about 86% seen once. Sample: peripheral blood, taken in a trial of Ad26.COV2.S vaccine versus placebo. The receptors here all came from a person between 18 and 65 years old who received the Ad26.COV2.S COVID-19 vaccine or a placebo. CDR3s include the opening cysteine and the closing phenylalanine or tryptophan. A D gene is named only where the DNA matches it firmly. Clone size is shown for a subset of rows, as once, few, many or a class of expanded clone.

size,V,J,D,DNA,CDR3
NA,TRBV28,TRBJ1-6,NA,TGTGCCAGCACTTCTGGCAGCTCCTATAATTCACCCCTCCACTTT,CASTSGSSYNSPLHF
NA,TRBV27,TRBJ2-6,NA,TGTGCCAGCAGTCCATTATCCGGGGCCAACGTCCTGACTTTC,CASSPLSGANVLTF
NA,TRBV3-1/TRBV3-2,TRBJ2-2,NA,TGTGCCAGCAGCCAAGTTTTCCGGGAGCTGTTTTTT,CASSQVFRELFF
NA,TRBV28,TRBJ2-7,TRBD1,TGTGCCAGTACGGACAGGGCCTACGAGCAGTACTTC,CASTDRAYEQYF
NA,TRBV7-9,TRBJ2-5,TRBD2,TGTGCCAGCAGCTTCGGGGCGGGAGGTCACCAAGAGACCCAGTACTTC,CASSFGAGGHQETQYF
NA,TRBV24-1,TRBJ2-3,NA,TGTGCCACCAGTGCTTCAGGGATACAAACAGATACGCAGTATTTT,CATSASGIQTDTQYF
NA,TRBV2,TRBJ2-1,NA,TGTGCCAGCAGTGGTCTGAATGAGCAGTTCTTC,CASSGLNEQFF
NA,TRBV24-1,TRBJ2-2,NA,TGTGCCACCAGTGATTTGGGTCAAGCTGACGGGGAGCTGTTTTTT,CATSDLGQADGELFF
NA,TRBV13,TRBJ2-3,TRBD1,TGTGCCAGCAGTACCCGGACAGGGAGCACAGATACGCAGTATTTT,CASSTRTGSTDTQYF
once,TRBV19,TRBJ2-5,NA,TGTGCCAGTAGTCAGGGACCCTCCCGGGGAGAGACCCAGTACTTC,CASSQGPSRGETQYF
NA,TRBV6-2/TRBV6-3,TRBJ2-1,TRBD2,TGTGCCAGCAGTTACTGGCGGGAGGGGAATGAGCAGTTCTTC,CASSYWREGNEQFF
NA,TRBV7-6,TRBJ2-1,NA,TGTGCCAGCAGCTTAGATTTGACAGGTCATATTCACAATGAGCAGTTCTTC,CASSLDLTGHIHNEQFF
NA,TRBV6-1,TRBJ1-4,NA,TGTGCCAGCAGTGAAGCGCTCCGGGAAAAACTGTTTTTT,CASSEALREKLFF
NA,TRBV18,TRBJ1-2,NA,TGTGCCAGCTCACCCACCGGGACCAGAAGTGGCTACACCTTC,CASSPTGTRSGYTF
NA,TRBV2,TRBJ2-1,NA,TGTGCCAGCAGTGAAGGCTTGGGTGAGCAGTTCTTC,CASSEGLGEQFF
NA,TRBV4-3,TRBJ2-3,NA,TGCGCCAGCAGCCTGTCCGGGTTTCTTGGAGATACGCAGTATTTT,CASSLSGFLGDTQYF
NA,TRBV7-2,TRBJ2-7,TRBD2,TGTGCCAGCAGCTTAAACTCGGGACTAGTCTCCTACGAGCAGTACTTC,CASSLNSGLVSYEQYF
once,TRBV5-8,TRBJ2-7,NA,TGTGCCAGCAGCTGGGGTGATTCGGGGTCCGAGCAGTACTTC,CASSWGDSGSEQYF
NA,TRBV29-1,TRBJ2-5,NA,TGCAGCGTTGAAGGGGGAACAATCCAAGAGACCCAGTACTTC,CSVEGGTIQETQYF
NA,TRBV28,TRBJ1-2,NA,TGTGCCAGCAGCTCGATTGTCTACTATGGCTACACCTTC,CASSSIVYYGYTF
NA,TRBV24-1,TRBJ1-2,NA,TGTGCCACCAGTCAGGACGGACAGCCCGTTCATGGCTACACCTTC,CATSQDGQPVHGYTF
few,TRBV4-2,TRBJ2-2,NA,TGTGCCAGCAGCCAAGACCAATTGGGCACCGGGGAGCTGTTTTTT,CASSQDQLGTGELFF
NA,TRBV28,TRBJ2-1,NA,TGTGCCAGCAGTTTTGGGGGGCGGGATGAGCAGTTCTTC,CASSFGGRDEQFF
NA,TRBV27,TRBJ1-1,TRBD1,TGTGCCAGCAGTTTACCCGGGACAGGGGTTGAAGCTTTCTTT,CASSLPGTGVEAFF
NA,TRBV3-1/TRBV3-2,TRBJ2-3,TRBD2,TGTGCCACCCAAGCGGGGTTCCTTACAGATACGCAGTATTTT,CATQAGFLTDTQYF
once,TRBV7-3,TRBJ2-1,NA,TGTGCCAGCAGCTCCTGGAATGAGCAGTTCTTC,CASSSWNEQFF
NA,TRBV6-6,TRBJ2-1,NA,TGTGCCAGCAGCGGAGCGAGGACGAATGAGCAGTTCTTC,CASSGARTNEQFF
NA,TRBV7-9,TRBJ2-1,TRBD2,TGTGCCAGCAGCTTAGCGTGGGCTAGCGGGATTAATGAGCAGTTCTTC,CASSLAWASGINEQFF
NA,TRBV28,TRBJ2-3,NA,TGTGCCAGCAGTTTAATGGGGAGATCAGATACGCAGTATTTT,CASSLMGRSDTQYF
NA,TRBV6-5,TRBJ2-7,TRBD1,TGTGCCAGCAGTTACGACAGGGGTAACTACGAGCAGTACTTC,CASSYDRGNYEQYF
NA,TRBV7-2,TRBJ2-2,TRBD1,TGTGCCAGCAACCGGGGGACAGGGGAAAACACCGGGGAGCTGTTTTTT,CASNRGTGENTGELFF
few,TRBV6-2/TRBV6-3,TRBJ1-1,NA,TGTGCCAGCAGTTACTCGGGGGCGAACACTGAAGCTTTCTTT,CASSYSGANTEAFF
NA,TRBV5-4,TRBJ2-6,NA,TGTGCCAGCAGCTTGGTAGGGACTGGGGCCAACGTCCTGACTTTC,CASSLVGTGANVLTF
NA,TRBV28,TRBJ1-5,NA,TGTGCCAGCACTCCGACAGGCCATAGCAATCAGCCCCAGCATTTT,CASTPTGHSNQPQHF
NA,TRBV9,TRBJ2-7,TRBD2,TGTGCCAGCAGCGCCCGACCGGGGGGCGAGCAGTACTTC,CASSARPGGEQYF
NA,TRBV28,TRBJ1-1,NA,TGTGCCAGCAGTTTATGGGATAGGAACACTGAAGCTTTCTTT,CASSLWDRNTEAFF
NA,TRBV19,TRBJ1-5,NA,TGTGCCAGTAGCCCCGGGGGGGAGCCCCAGCATTTT,CASSPGGEPQHF
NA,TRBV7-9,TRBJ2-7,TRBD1,TGTGCCAGCAGCTCGCAGATTCCGGGACAGGGGTTCTACGAGCAGTACTTC,CASSSQIPGQGFYEQYF
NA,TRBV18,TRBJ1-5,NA,TGTGCCAGCTCACCGGAAACAGATCAGCCCCAGCATTTT,CASSPETDQPQHF
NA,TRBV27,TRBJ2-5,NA,TGTGCCAGCAGTTTATCGGGGGGAACCCAGTACTTC,CASSLSGGTQYF
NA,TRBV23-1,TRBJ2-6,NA,TGCGCCAGCAGTCGTCGGGGAACTGGGGCCAACGTCCTGACTTTC,CASSRRGTGANVLTF
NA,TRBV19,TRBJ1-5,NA,TGTGCCAGTAGTATCGACGGGGTTCAGCCCCAGCATTTT,CASSIDGVQPQHF